A selection of T cell receptor beta chains follows, all from one sample in a study of blood T cell repertoires in COVID-19. Assay used: immunoSEQ multiplex PCR; TCRdb lists only in-frame clones, some missing. The repertoire has 150,000 to 180,000 clones, about 85% of them found once; the top ten carry about 0.63%. What was sequenced was peripheral blood. The receptor set was obtained from a man aged 55 to 70 with COVID-19, enrolled during active disease. CDR3s include the opening cysteine and the closing phenylalanine or tryptophan.

v_call: TRBV5-1
j_call: TRBJ1-5
cdr3_aa: CASSSGPGGENQPQHF

v_call: TRBV12-5
j_call: TRBJ1-1
cdr3_aa: CASGRRGRNTEAFF

v_call: TRBV7-8
j_call: TRBJ1-2
cdr3_aa: CASSYQGAGYTF

v_call: TRBV19
j_call: TRBJ2-3
cdr3_aa: CASSPLARTDTQYF

v_call: TRBV24-1
j_call: TRBJ2-3
cdr3_aa: CATSGAGGKDTQYF

v_call: TRBV5-1
j_call: TRBJ2-1
cdr3_aa: CASSLRTGGDNEQFF

v_call: TRBV27
j_call: TRBJ2-3
cdr3_aa: CASSLRRDSDTQYF

v_call: TRBV11-2
j_call: TRBJ1-1
cdr3_aa: CASSSLQGVSEAFF

v_call: TRBV27
j_call: TRBJ2-6
cdr3_aa: CASTRVGGPSSGANVLTF

v_call: TRBV19
j_call: TRBJ2-2
cdr3_aa: CASRRTRDRGTGELFF

v_call: TRBV7-2
j_call: TRBJ2-3
cdr3_aa: CASSLSGATTTQYF

v_call: TRBV6-5
j_call: TRBJ2-1
cdr3_aa: CASSAPAGVGNEQFF

v_call: TRBV5-1
j_call: TRBJ2-3
cdr3_aa: CASSPGSGTDTQYF

v_call: TRBV19
j_call: TRBJ1-4
cdr3_aa: CASSAGTQGAATNEKLFF

v_call: TRBV3-1/TRBV3-2
j_call: TRBJ2-7
cdr3_aa: CASSQGDRGLEQYF

v_call: TRBV5-6
j_call: TRBJ1-1
cdr3_aa: CASSLYTQHLNTEAFF

v_call: TRBV5-1
j_call: TRBJ2-1
cdr3_aa: CASSLASGGYNEQFF

v_call: TRBV14
j_call: TRBJ2-4
cdr3_aa: CASSSSQDLTGSLAKNIQYF

v_call: TRBV7-8
j_call: TRBJ1-5
cdr3_aa: CASSLRRTGDNQPQHF

v_call: TRBV3-1/TRBV3-2
j_call: TRBJ1-1
cdr3_aa: CASSPGGNTEAFF

v_call: TRBV6-2/TRBV6-3
j_call: TRBJ2-2
cdr3_aa: CASSYSTLAGVTGELFF

v_call: TRBV11-2
j_call: TRBJ2-3
cdr3_aa: CASSLGLASTDTQYF

v_call: TRBV29-1
j_call: TRBJ1-1
cdr3_aa: CSVFPGTDGTEAFF

v_call: TRBV5-4
j_call: TRBJ1-3
cdr3_aa: CAARSGQTENTIYF

v_call: TRBV19
j_call: TRBJ2-2
cdr3_aa: CASSSAINTGELFF

v_call: TRBV7-3
j_call: TRBJ2-5
cdr3_aa: CASSFRGGETQYF

v_call: TRBV9
j_call: TRBJ2-6
cdr3_aa: CASSRTDAPGANVLTF

v_call: TRBV5-4
j_call: TRBJ2-3
cdr3_aa: CASSSSGLARAGDTQYF